A single sample is the source of the 26 T cell receptor beta chains below, sequenced in a study. TCRdb reprocessed the 5' RACE reads with MiXCR, giving one entry per CDR3 protein. The top ten hold about 4.5% of the sample, which has tens of thousands of distinct CDR3 sequences, approximately 23% seen once. Tregs were sorted as CD4+CD25+CD127-/low cells. Sequenced input: Tregs sorted from a lymph node. The receptors come from a female donor with breast cancer.

This clonotype was seen many times. The rearrangement joins TRBV4-1 to TRBJ2-4, with 10 positions matching TRBD2. Trimming at V came to 2 bases and at J to 8 bases, leaving 9 bases not matched to a gene. Germline V gives CDR1 MGHRA, CDR2 YSYEKL. The CDR3 spans 16 residues. This CDR3 reads CASSQKSLAGEYIQYF. CDR3 DNA sequence: TGCGCCAGCAGCCAAAAATCGCTAGCGGGAGAGTACATTCAGTACTTC.

This clonotype has at least ten counts. The chain recombines TRBV7-2 with TRBJ2-3; D unclear. Germline V CDR1 and CDR2: SGHTA, FQGNSA. The CDR3 contains 12 residues. Trimming took off 5 bases at V and 0 bases at J, with 3 bases between the two ends. The DNA for the CDR3 is TGTGCCAGCAGCCAAAGCACAGATACGCAGTATTTT. It codes for CASSQSTDTQYF. Complete variable domain (other parts from reference TRBV7-2 and TRBJ2-3): GAGVSQSPSNKVTEKGKDVELRCDPISGHTALYWYRQSLGQGLEFLIYFQGNSAPDKSGLPSDRFSAERTGGSVSTLTIQRTQQEDSAVYLCASSQSTDTQYFGPGTRLTVL.

This clonotype was picked up many times. The V call is TRBV7-9, the J call TRBJ2-1; TRBD2 might be the D (6 bases). This CDR3 contains 13 residues. The V end lost 5 bases, the J end lost 9 bases, and 14 bases lay between the germline ends. Germline CDR1 and CDR2: SEHNR and FQNEAQ (reference sequence). CDR3 residues: CASSHTSNGEQFF. The CDR3 region has the DNA TGTGCCAGCAGCCATACTAGCAACGGTGAGCAGTTCTTC.

The chain employs TRBV11-2 and TRBJ2-5, with TRBD2 matching 7 bases. This CDR3 contains 14 residues. Unmatched junction bases numbered 4, after V lost 3 bases and J lost 3 bases. The germline V gene encodes CDR1 SGHAT and CDR2 FQNNGV. CDR3 coding DNA: TGTGCCAGCAGCTTTCGGCGGGAGAAAGAGACCCAGTACTTC. Its protein product is CASSFRREKETQYF.

Comment on this clonotype: The junction shows a germline mismatch at one end, possibly a read error. CDR3 region: CAGSLRVLAQETQYF. The DNA of the CDR3 is TGTGCCGGCAGCTTAAGGGTCCTAGCTCAAGAGACCCAGTACTTC. The genes are TRBV7-9 and TRBJ2-5; D is perhaps TRBD2 (5 bases). Germline V gene lookup returns CDR1 SEHNR and CDR2 FQNEAQ (reference sequence). This CDR3 is built from 15 residues.

For this clonotype: Since a much larger clone is just one base distant, this may be a read error. The chain is built from TRBV5-6 and TRBJ1-2; no reliable D call. Germline values: CDR1 SGHDT, CDR2 YYEEEE. The germline V and J ends were trimmed by 0 bases and 5 bases, with 5 bases remaining between them. The CDR3 loop spans 12 amino acids. In nucleotides, the CDR3 is TGTGCCAGCAGCTTGGGGTCTTATGGCTACACCTTC. Translated: CASSLGSYGYTF.

The chain combines TRBV28 with TRBJ2-3, with D maybe TRBD1 (7 bases). The CDR3 consists of 15 residues. Looked up from germline, CDR1 is MDHEN and CDR2 is SYDVKM. Trimming shortened V by 7 bases and J by 2 bases, and 16 bases separated the two germline ends. The CDR3 DNA follows: TGTGCCAGCACCCAGGGGGGTCTTAACACAGATACGCAGTATTTT. It translates to CASTQGGLNTDTQYF.

Many counts were recorded for this clonotype. The CDR3 sequence: CAISEWVSGVTDTQYF. In DNA form, the CDR3 reads TGTGCCATCAGTGAGTGGGTTAGCGGAGTCACAGATACGCAGTATTTT. This sequence joins TRBV10-3 and TRBJ2-3; tentatively, D is TRBD2 (6 bases). Germline V gives CDR1 ENHRY, CDR2 SYGVKD. The CDR3 is 16 residues long. V shed 1 base and J shed 2 bases, with 13 bases lying between them.

This clonotype has ten or more counts. The chain is built from TRBV6-2 or TRBV6-3 and TRBJ2-2; no definite D call. The CDR3 spans 13 residues. The ends were cut back, 5 bases at V and 6 bases at J, with 10 bases in the middle. Looked up from germline, CDR1 is MNHEY and CDR2 is SVGEGT. The CDR3 reads CASSLSSSGELFF. The CDR3, as DNA: TGTGCCAGCAGTCTCTCTAGTTCCGGGGAGCTGTTTTTT.

This clonotype was observed many times. This chain connects TRBV12-3 or TRBV12-4 to TRBJ2-3; 9 bases align to TRBD2. The CDR3 spans 15 residues. Trimming took 2 bases from V and 4 from J; bases not matched to a gene: 4. The CDR3 region has the DNA TGTGCCAGCAGTTTACGCGGGAGGGCTGCAGATACGCAGTATTTT. Residues: CASSLRGRAADTQYF.

This clonotype turned up a few times. The chain is built from TRBV12-3 or TRBV12-4 and TRBJ2-3; TRBD2 aligns across 8 bases. This CDR3 region has 14 residues. Trimming at V came to 7 bases and at J to 6 bases, leaving 9 bases not matched to a gene. This chain's CDR3 is CASNLTGGADTQYF. DNA for the CDR3: TGTGCCAGCAATCTAACGGGAGGGGCTGATACGCAGTATTTT.

This clonotype appeared a few times. CDR3 sequence reads: CASEGGRALNEQFF. The CDR3 DNA sequence: TGTGCCAGCGAAGGCGGGAGGGCCCTCAATGAGCAGTTCTTC. The chain joins TRBV2 to TRBJ2-1; TRBD2 aligns across 9 bases. The CDR3 has 14 residues. The germline V gene has CDR1 SNHLY and CDR2 FYNNEI. The trim removed 8 bases at V and 6 bases at J, leaving 8 bases unmatched.

V gene TRBV7-6 combines with J gene TRBJ1-1; D not resolved. The CDR3 extends over 15 amino acids. Trimming left V 2 bases short and J 2 bases short, with 12 bases between. Looked up from germline, CDR1 is SGHVS and CDR2 is FNYEAQ. CDR3 residues: CASSLNSGPNTEAFF. Written as DNA, the CDR3 is TGTGCCAGCAGCTTAAACAGTGGGCCAAACACTGAAGCTTTCTTT.

This rearrangement joins TRBV3-2 to TRBJ2-2. TRBV3-2 is a recognized pseudogene. CDR3 length: 12 residues. CDR3 bases: TGTGCCAGCAGCCAAAGGACCGGGGAGCTGTTTTTT. Protein product: CASSQRTGELFF.

As for this clonotype: Mismatch with germline at one junction end may stem from a read error. The chain has TRBV4-1 and TRBJ2-7, with 11 bases lining up with TRBD2. This CDR3 contains 17 residues. In germline, CDR1 is MGHRA, CDR2 YSYEKL. CDR3 in DNA: TGCGCCGGCAGCCAGGTCTCAGAGCTAGCGGGAGGCTACGAGCAGTACTTC. It is translated as CAGSQVSELAGGYEQYF.

The chain joins TRBV2 to TRBJ2-7; 8 nucleotides agree with TRBD1. The germline gives CDR1 SNHLY, CDR2 FYNNEI. The V gene end was trimmed by 6 bases and the J gene end by 5 bases; junction bases not matched to a gene: 9. The CDR3 is made up of 14 amino acids. CDR3 residues: CASRDSRGRNEQYF. CDR3 bases: TGTGCCAGCAGGGATTCCAGGGGGCGGAACGAGCAGTACTTC.

Ten or more counts support this clonotype. The CDR3 sequence is CASSQGIQALGEQYF. The DNA for the CDR3 is TGCGCCAGCAGCCAAGGTATACAGGCTTTAGGGGAGCAGTACTTC. The chain recombines TRBV4-1 with TRBJ2-7; D is perhaps TRBD1 (5 bases). From germline, CDR1 is MGHRA and CDR2 YSYEKL. V was trimmed by 1 base and J by 7 bases, leaving 17 bases between them. The CDR3 has 15 amino acids.

This clonotype was counted at least ten times. This rearrangement joins TRBV27 to TRBJ2-2; D is ambiguous. V was clipped by 2 bases and J by 5 bases, with 9 bases between them. The V gene's germline CDR1 is MNHEY and CDR2 SMNVEV (reference sequence). The CDR3 consists of 14 residues. The CDR3 DNA is TGTGCCAGCAGTTTAGCAACCCTGACCGGGGAGCTGTTTTTT. Amino acids: CASSLATLTGELFF.

The sample holds one count of this clonotype. The V call is TRBV5-5, the J call TRBJ1-1, with D uncertain. The CDR3 totals 15 residues. Looked up from germline, CDR1 is SGHKS and CDR2 is YYEKEE (reference sequence). V was trimmed by 4 bases and J by 0 bases, leaving 13 bases between them. The CDR3 region is CASSPLPNLNTEAFF. CDR3 coding DNA: TGTGCCAGCAGCCCCCTTCCTAACTTGAACACTGAAGCTTTCTTT.

This clonotype was seen more than once but under ten times. This chain uses TRBV21-1 with TRBJ1-1; the table assigns TRBD1, which was not confirmed against the DNA. TRBV21-1 is a pseudogene locus. CDR3 length: 15 amino acids. The CDR3 protein is CASSKGQAGNTEAFF. The CDR3 DNA follows: TGTGCCAGCAGCAAGGGACAGGCGGGGAACACTGAAGCTTTCTTT.

This clonotype was recorded a few times. V and J are TRBV6-5 and TRBJ1-6, with a tentative D call TRBD1 (6 bases). Germline V CDR1 and CDR2: MNHEY, SVGAGI. V dropped 5 bases and J dropped 8 bases, with 16 bases sitting between them. CDR3 length: 15 amino acids. The CDR3 is CASSTTGTRDSPLHF. The CDR3 DNA follows: TGTGCCAGCAGTACTACAGGGACCCGGGATTCACCCCTCCACTTT.

This clonotype was counted at least ten times. This rearrangement joins TRBV7-3 to TRBJ2-1, with a tentative D call TRBD2 (6 bases). V lost 3 bases and J 7 bases, leaving 19 bases between the germline ends. The CDR3 is 16 residues long. Germline assignment: CDR1 SGHTA and CDR2 FQGTGA. CDR3 DNA: TGTGCCAGCAGCTTTGCGGGGCCCGGGGCTGGGAATGAGCAGTTCTTC. The encoded protein is CASSFAGPGAGNEQFF. The full variable domain, with the rest looked up from reference TRBV7-3 and TRBJ2-1, is GAGVSQTPSNKVTEKGKYVELRCDPISGHTALYWYRQSLGQGPEFLIYFQGTGAADDSGLPNDRFFAVRPEGSVSTLKIQRTERGDSAVYLCASSFAGPGAGNEQFFGPGTRLTVL.

This clonotype was seen at least ten times. The rearrangement uses TRBV4-1 and TRBJ2-5; 8 nucleotides line up with TRBD2. The V segment lost 2 bases and the J segment 7 bases; nucleotides outside the gene matches: 6. In germline, CDR1 is MGHRA, CDR2 YSYEKL. The CDR3 length is 14 residues. Here the CDR3 DNA reads TGCGCCAGCAGCCAACTAGCGGGCGACGGGACCCAGTACTTC. Translation: CASSQLAGDGTQYF.

The chain carries TRBV5-1 and TRBJ1-1; weak D call: TRBD1 (6 bases). There are 14 residues in the CDR3. Germline values: CDR1 SGHRS, CDR2 YFSETQ. The V end lost 2 bases, the J end lost 4 bases, and 12 bases lay between the germline ends. This CDR3 reads CASSLGGAVTEAFF. The DNA for the CDR3 is TGCGCCAGCAGCTTAGGGGGGGCAGTCACTGAAGCTTTCTTT. The entire variable domain, with the rest obtained from reference TRBV5-1 and TRBJ1-1, is as follows: KAGVTQTPRYLIKTRGQQVTLSCSPISGHRSVSWYQQTPGQGLQFLFEYFSETQRNKGNFPGRFSGRQFSNSRSEMNVSTLELGDSALYLCASSLGGAVTEAFFGQGTRLTVV.

This clonotype was found a few times. The chain's CDR3 is CASSPGLLGGYEQYF. CDR3 DNA sequence: TGCGCCAGCAGCCCGGGACTTCTTGGGGGCTACGAGCAGTACTTC. The chain employs TRBV4-1 and TRBJ2-7; D might be TRBD2 (6 bases). The V end lost 4 bases, the J end lost 3 bases, and 16 bases lay between the germline ends. The CDR3 has 15 residues. The germline CDR1 and CDR2 sequences are MGHRA and YSYEKL.

This clonotype was recorded many times. The chain couples TRBV12-3 or TRBV12-4 to TRBJ2-2; a possible D gene is TRBD2 (5 bases). CDR3 length equals 17 residues. Trimming took 4 bases from V and 3 from J, leaving 18 bases between them. CDR3 sequence: CASSSPLVRGHTGELFF. In DNA form, the CDR3 reads TGTGCCAGCAGTTCCCCCCTCGTTCGAGGGCACACCGGGGAGCTGTTTTTT.